The 3 T cell receptor beta chains below come from one sample, sequenced in a study of OX40 agonist ivuxolimab in advanced cancers. Using immunoSEQ multiplex PCR, the repertoire was profiled, and TCRdb retains in-frame clones only, with some absent. The data show 25,000 to 30,000 clones, about four fifths seen once. The input for sequencing was CD4+ or CD8+ T cells sorted from blood, taken in a trial of the OX40 agonist ivuxolimab. The receptors were gathered from an adult with an advanced solid tumor such as melanoma, head and neck, liver or kidney cancer.

This clone has just one count. V and J are TRBV7-9 and TRBJ1-2; D ambiguous. Germline-derived CDR1 and CDR2 are SEHNR and FQNEAQ (reference sequence). The CDR3 has 16 amino acids. V was clipped by 0 bases and J by 0 bases, with 11 bases between them. CDR3 in amino acids: CASSLAFQSPNYGYTF. The CDR3 bases are TGTGCCAGCAGCTTAGCTTTCCAGAGCCCTAACTATGGCTACACCTTC.

The chain combines TRBV7-3 with TRBJ1-1, with D unclear. Germline V gene sequence: CDR1 SGHTA, CDR2 FQGTGA. With 2 bases removed from V and 2 bases from J, the gap between germline ends came to 12 bases. The CDR3 runs to 15 residues. The CDR3 loop reads CASSLGSGYNTEAFF. The CDR3 nucleotides are TGTGCCAGCAGCTTAGGCTCCGGCTACAACACTGAAGCTTTCTTT.

The V and J genes are TRBV7-9 and TRBJ2-5, with D unresolved. The CDR3 has 16 amino acids. Germline V lookup: CDR1 SEHNR, CDR2 FQNEAQ (reference sequence). Trimming shortened V by 1 base and J by 0 bases, and 12 bases separated the two germline ends. The CDR3 DNA is TGTGCCAGCAGCTTAGGGTTGAATACGTACCAAGAGACCCAGTACTTC. This gives the protein CASSLGLNTYQETQYF.